This note documents a single T cell receptor beta chain sequence. This sample was included in a study of T cell repertoires in ileal Crohn's disease. Study summary: Patients had a median roughly 8-year disease duration, and under 45% were active smokers.

TCRB immunosequencing input was five hundred nanograms of biopsy DNA per sample. Repertoires were generated with immunoSEQ multiplex PCR, while TCRdb's copy carries only in-frame clones and drops some. The sample yields about 59,000 clones, 70% to 90% seen once. The time point denotes: neoterminal ileum biopsy at postoperative endoscopy, about 6 months after surgery. Included were adult ileal or ileocolonic Crohn's patients indicated for ileocolonic resection. Germline lookup yields CDR1 LGHNA and CDR2 YNFKEQ. Trimming left V 0 bases short and J 1 base short, with 15 bases between. The CDR3 covers 17 residues.

Sequencing used ileal tissue. This sequence originates from an adult with Crohn's disease. V gene TRBV4-2 combines with J gene TRBJ1-2, with D possibly matching TRBD1 (6 bases). CDR3 protein: CASSQESLGAGNYGYTF. CDR3 bases: TGTGCCAGCAGCCAAGAATCATTGGGGGCGGGTAACTATGGCTACACCTTC.